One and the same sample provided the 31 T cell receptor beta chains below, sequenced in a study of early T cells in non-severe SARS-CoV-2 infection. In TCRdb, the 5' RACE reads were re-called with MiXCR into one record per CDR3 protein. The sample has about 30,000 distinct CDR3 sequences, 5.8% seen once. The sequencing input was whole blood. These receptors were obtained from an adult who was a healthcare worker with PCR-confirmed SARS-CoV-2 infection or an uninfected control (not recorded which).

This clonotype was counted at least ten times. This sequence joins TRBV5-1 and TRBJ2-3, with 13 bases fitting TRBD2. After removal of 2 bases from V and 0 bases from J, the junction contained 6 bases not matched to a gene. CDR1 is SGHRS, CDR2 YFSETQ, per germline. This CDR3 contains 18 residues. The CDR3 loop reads CASSFRTSGSRSTDTQYF. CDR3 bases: TGCGCCAGCAGCTTCCGGACTAGCGGGAGTCGAAGCACAGATACGCAGTATTTT.

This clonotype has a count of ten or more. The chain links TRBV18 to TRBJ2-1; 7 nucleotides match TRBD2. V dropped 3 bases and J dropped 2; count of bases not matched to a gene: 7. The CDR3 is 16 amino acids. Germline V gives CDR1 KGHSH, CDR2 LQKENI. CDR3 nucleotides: TGTGCCAGCTCACCCCTGGCGGGAGCCGCCTACAATGAGCAGTTCTTC. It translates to CASSPLAGAAYNEQFF.

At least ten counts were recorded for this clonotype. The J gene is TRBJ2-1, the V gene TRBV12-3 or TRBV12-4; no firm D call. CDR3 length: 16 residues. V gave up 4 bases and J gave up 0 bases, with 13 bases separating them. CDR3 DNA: TGTGCCAGCAGTTCCCACGGCCGGAGCTCCTACAATGAGCAGTTCTTC. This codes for CASSSHGRSSYNEQFF.

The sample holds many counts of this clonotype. The CDR3 DNA reads as TGTGCCAGCAGCCTCAGGACTAGCGGGGTAGATGAGCAGTTCTTC. This sequence encodes CASSLRTSGVDEQFF. The rearrangement uses TRBV5-4 and TRBJ2-1; 12 nucleotides match TRBD2. This CDR3 spans 15 amino acids. Germline assignment: CDR1 SGHNT and CDR2 YYREEE (reference sequence). With 4 bases clipped from V and 8 bases from J, the junction kept 7 bases outside the gene matches.

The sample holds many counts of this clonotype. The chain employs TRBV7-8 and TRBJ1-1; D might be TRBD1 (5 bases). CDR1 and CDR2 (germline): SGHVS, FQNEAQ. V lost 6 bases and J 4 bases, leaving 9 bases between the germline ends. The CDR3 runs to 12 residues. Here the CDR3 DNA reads TGTGCCAGCAGAGGGAGGGGCACTGAAGCTTTCTTT. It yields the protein CASRGRGTEAFF.

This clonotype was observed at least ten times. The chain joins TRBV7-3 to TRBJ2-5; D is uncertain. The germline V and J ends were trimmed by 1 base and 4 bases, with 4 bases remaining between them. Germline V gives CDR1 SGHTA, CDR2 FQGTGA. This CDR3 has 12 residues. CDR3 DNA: TGTGCCAGCAGCTTAAACGGAGAGACCCAGTACTTC. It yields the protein CASSLNGETQYF.

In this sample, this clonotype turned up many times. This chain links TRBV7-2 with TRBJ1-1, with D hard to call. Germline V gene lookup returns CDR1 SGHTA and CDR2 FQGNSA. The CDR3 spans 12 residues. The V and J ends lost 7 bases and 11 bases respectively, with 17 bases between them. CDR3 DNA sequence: TGTGCCAGCACCTCCCCGGCTGTAAGGGCTTTCTTT. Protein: CASTSPAVRAFF.

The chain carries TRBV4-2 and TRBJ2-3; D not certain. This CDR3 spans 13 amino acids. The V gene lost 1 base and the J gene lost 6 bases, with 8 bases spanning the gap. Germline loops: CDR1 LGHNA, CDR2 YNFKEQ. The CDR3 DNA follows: TGTGCCAGCAGCCAAGGGTCCACGGATACGCAGTATTTT. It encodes CASSQGSTDTQYF.

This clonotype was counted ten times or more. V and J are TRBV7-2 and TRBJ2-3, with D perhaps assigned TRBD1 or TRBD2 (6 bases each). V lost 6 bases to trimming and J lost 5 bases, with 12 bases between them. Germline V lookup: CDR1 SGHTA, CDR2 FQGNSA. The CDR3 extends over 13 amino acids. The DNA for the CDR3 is TGTGCCAGCAGGAAGGGGGGCGGAGATACGCAGTATTTT. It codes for CASRKGGGDTQYF. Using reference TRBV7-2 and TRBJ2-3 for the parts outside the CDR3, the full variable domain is GAGVSQSPSNKVTEKGKDVELRCDPISGHTALYWYRQSLGQGLEFLIYFQGNSAPDKSGLPSDRFSAERTGGSVSTLTIQRTQQEDSAVYLCASRKGGGDTQYFGPGTRLTVL.

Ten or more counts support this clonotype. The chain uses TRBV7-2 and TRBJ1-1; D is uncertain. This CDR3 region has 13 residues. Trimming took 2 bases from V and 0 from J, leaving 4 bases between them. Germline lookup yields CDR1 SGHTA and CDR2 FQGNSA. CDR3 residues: CASSLPVNTEAFF. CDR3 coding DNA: TGTGCCAGCAGCTTACCAGTGAACACTGAAGCTTTCTTT.

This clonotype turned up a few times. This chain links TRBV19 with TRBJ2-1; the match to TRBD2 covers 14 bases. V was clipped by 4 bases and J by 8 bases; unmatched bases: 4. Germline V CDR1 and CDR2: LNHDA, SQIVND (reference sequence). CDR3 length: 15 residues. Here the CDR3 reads CASSRGTSGSHEQFF. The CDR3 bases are TGTGCCAGTAGTAGGGGGACTAGCGGGAGCCATGAGCAGTTCTTC.

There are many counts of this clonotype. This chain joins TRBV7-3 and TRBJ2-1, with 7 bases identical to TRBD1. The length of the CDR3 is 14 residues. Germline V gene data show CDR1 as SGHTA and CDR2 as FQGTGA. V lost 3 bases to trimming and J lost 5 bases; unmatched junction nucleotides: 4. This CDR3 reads CASSFRQGDNEQFF. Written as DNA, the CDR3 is TGTGCCAGCAGCTTCCGACAGGGAGACAATGAGCAGTTCTTC.

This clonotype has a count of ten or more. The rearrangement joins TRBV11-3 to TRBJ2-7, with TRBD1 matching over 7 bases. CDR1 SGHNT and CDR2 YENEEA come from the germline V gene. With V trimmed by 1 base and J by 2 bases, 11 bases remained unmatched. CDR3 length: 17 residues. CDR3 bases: TGTGCCAGCAGCTTAGGAGGGGGCCCCCTTGGGACCTACGAGCAGTACTTC. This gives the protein CASSLGGGPLGTYEQYF.

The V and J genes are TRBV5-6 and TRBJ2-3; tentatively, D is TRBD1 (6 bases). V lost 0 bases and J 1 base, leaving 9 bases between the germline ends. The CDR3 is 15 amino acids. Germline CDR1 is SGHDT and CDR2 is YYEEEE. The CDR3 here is CASSLETGGTDTQYF. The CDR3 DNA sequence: TGTGCCAGCAGCTTGGAGACAGGCGGCACAGATACGCAGTATTTT.

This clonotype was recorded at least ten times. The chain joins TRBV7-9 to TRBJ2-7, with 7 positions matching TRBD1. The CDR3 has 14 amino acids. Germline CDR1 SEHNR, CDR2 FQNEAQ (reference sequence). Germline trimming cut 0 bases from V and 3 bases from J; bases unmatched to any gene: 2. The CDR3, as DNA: TGTGCCAGCAGCTTAGCGAGGGACAGCTACGAGCAGTACTTC. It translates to CASSLARDSYEQYF.

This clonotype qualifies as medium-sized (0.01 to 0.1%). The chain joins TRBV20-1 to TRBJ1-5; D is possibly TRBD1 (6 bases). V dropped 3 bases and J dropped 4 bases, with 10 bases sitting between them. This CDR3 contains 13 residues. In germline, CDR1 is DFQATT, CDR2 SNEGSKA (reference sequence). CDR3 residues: CSASTGRNQPQHF. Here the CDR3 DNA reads TGCAGTGCTAGTACAGGGCGGAATCAGCCCCAGCATTTT.

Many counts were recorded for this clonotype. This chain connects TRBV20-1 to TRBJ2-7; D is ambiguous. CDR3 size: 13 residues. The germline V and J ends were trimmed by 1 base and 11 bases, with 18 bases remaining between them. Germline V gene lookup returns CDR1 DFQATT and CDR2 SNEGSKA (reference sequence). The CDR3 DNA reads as TGCAGTGCTAGAGTTGTCGTGGGCCAAAGCGAGTACTTC. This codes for CSARVVVGQSEYF.

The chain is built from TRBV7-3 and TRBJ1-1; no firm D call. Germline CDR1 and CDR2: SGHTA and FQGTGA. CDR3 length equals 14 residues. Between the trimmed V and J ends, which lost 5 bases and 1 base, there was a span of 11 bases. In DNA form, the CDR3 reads TGTGCCAGCAGCCCCGAGACGGGGAACACTGAAGCTTTCTTT. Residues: CASSPETGNTEAFF.

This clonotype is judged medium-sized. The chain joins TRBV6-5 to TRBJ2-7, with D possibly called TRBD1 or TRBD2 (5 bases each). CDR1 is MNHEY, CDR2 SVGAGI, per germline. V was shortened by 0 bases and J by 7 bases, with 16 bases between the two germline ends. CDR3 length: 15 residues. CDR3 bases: TGTGCCAGCAGTTACTCCGGGACGGACGGTAGGGAGCAGTACTTC. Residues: CASSYSGTDGREQYF.

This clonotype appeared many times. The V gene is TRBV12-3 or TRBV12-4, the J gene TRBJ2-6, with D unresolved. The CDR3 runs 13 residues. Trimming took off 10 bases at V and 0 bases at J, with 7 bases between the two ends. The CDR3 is CANRLSGANVLTF. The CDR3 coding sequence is TGTGCCAACCGGCTCTCTGGGGCCAACGTCCTGACTTTC.

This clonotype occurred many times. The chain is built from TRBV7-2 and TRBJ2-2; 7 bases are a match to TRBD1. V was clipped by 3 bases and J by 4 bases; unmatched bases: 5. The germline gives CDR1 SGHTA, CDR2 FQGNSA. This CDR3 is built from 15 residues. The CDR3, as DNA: TGTGCCAGCAGCTTTTCGACAGGGCTCACCGGGGAGCTGTTTTTT. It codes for CASSFSTGLTGELFF.

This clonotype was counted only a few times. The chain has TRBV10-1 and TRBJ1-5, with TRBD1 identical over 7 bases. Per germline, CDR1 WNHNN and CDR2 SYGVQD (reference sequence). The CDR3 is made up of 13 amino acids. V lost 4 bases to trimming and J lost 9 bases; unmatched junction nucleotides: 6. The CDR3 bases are TGCGCCAGCAGTGGGGGACAGACCGGGCCCCAGCATTTT. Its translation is CASSGGQTGPQHF.

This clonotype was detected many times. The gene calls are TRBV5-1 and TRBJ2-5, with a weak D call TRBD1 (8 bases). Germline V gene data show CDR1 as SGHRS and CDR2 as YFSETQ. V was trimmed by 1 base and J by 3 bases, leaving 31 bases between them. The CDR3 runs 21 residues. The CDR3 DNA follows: TGCGCCAGCAGCTTGAAGCAGGGGGCGAATCTAGCGAGAGCGGGAAAAGAGACCCAGTACTTC. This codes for CASSLKQGANLARAGKETQYF.

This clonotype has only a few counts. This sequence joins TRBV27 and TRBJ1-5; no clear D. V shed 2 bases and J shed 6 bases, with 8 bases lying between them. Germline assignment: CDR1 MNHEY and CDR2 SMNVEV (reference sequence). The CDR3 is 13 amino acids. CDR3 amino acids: CASSLQWSQPQHF. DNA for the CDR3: TGTGCCAGCAGTTTACAATGGAGTCAGCCCCAGCATTTT.

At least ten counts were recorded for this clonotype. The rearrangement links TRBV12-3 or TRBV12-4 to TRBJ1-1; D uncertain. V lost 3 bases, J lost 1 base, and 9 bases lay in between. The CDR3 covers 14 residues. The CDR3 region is CASSFRGTNTEAFF. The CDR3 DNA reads TGTGCCAGCAGTTTTCGAGGTACGAACACTGAAGCTTTCTTT.

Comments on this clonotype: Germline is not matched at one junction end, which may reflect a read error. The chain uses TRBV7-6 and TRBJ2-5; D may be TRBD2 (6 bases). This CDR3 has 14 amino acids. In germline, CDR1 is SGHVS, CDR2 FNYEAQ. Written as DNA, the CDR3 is TGTGCCAGCACCTTATTGGGGGACTTAGAGACCCAGTACTTC. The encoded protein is CASTLLGDLETQYF.

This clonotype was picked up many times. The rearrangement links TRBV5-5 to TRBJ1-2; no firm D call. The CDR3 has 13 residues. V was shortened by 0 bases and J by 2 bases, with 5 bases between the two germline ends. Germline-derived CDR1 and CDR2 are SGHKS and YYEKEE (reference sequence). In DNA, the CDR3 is TGTGCCAGCAGCTTGGGAACGAACTATGGCTACACCTTC. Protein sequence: CASSLGTNYGYTF.

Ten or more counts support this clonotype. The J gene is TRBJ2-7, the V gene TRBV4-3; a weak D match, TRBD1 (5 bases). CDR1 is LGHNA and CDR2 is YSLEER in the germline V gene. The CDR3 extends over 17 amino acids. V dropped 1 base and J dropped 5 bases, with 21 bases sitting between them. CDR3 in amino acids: CASSQALPRQGPHEQYF. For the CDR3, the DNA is TGCGCCAGCAGCCAAGCCCTACCGAGGCAGGGCCCACACGAGCAGTACTTC.

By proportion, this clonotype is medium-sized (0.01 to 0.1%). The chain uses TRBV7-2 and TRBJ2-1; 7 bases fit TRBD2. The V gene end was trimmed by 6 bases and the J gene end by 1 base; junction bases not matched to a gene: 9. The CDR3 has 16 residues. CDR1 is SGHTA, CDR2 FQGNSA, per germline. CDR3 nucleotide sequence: TGTGCCAGCAGAATCCGCGGGGGAAATTCCTACAATGAGCAGTTCTTC. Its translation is CASRIRGGNSYNEQFF.

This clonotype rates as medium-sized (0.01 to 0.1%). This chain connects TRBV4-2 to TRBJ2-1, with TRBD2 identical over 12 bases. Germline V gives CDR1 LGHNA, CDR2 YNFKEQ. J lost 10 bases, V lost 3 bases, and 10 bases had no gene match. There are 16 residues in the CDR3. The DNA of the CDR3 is TGTGCCAGCAGCCACGGAGGGACTAGCGGGCCCACAGAGCAGTTCTTC. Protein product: CASSHGGTSGPTEQFF.

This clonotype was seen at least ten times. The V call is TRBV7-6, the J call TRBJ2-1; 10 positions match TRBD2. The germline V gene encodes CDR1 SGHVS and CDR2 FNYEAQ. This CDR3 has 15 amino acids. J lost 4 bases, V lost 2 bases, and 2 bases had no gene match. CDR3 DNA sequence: TGTGCCAGCAGCTTAAATAGCGGGGGGTACAATGAGCAGTTCTTC. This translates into CASSLNSGGYNEQFF.